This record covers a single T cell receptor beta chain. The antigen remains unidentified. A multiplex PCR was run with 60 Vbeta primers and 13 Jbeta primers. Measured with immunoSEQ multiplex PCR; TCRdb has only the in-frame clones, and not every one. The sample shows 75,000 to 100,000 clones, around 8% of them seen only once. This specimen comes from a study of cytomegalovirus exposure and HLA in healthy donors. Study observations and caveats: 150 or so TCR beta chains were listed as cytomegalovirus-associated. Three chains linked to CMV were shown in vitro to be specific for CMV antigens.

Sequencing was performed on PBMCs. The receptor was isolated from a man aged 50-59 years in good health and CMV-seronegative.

The CDR3 nucleotides are TGTGCCAGCAGTTTTTTCCTAGCGGGTTCCACAGATACGCAGTATTTT. This encodes CASSFFLAGSTDTQYF. V and J are TRBV28 and TRBJ2-3; 8 bases fit TRBD2. J was trimmed by 2 bases and V by 3 bases; bases with no gene match: 7. CDR3 length: 16 amino acids. The V gene's germline CDR1 is MDHEN and CDR2 SYDVKM.